These 26 T cell receptor beta chains were sequenced from one sample in a study of shared clonotypes between healthy human individuals. TCRdb keeps only in-frame clones here, not all; method: immunoSEQ multiplex PCR. The table lists millions of clones, approximately 95% of them singletons, with 0.3% to 0.4% in the top ten. Sequenced input: naive CD4+ T cells from PBMCs. Specified subset: CD45RA+ positively selected. These receptors all come from a man between 18 and 35 years old in good health. Some clones in this sample may be carry-over from other donors' samples.

CDR3 DNA sequence: TGTGCCAGTAGTAGACAGATCTCTGGAAACACCATATATTTT. It codes for CASSRQISGNTIYF. The J gene is TRBJ1-3, the V gene TRBV19; possibly TRBD1 for D (5 bases). From germline, CDR1 is LNHDA and CDR2 SQIVND (reference sequence). Trimming stripped 4 bases from V and 0 bases from J, with 7 bases between. The CDR3 is 14 residues long.

The V call is TRBV19, the J call TRBJ1-2; D perhaps matches TRBD1 (5 bases). This CDR3 is 15 amino acids long. Trimming took off 5 bases at V and 3 bases at J, with 16 bases between the two ends. Germline assignment: CDR1 LNHDA and CDR2 SQIVND (reference sequence). The CDR3 here is CASSSPAGGDYGYTF. In DNA form, the CDR3 reads TGTGCCAGTAGTTCACCAGCGGGGGGTGACTATGGCTACACCTTC.

The rearrangement joins TRBV27 to TRBJ1-4; D gene unclear. The V gene's germline CDR1 is MNHEY and CDR2 SMNVEV (reference sequence). V was trimmed by 6 bases and J by 8 bases, leaving 13 bases between them. The CDR3 length is 13 residues. As DNA, the CDR3 is TGTGCCAGCAGGTGGAGGGCTGGAGAAAAACTGTTTTTT. Residues: CASRWRAGEKLFF.

V is TRBV5-4 and J is TRBJ2-7; 12 bases align to TRBD2. CDR1 is SGHNT, CDR2 YYREEE, per germline (reference sequence). The V gene end was trimmed by 0 bases and the J gene end by 9 bases; junction bases not matched to a gene: 4. The CDR3 is 14 residues long. The CDR3 nucleotides read TGTGCCAGCAGCTTGGGACTAGCGGGAGTCACGCAGTACTTC. Translating it yields CASSLGLAGVTQYF. The full variable domain, rest sourced from reference TRBV5-4 and TRBJ2-7, is ETGVTQSPTHLIKTRGQQVTLRCSSQSGHNTVSWYQQALGQGPQFIFQYYREEENGRGNFPPRFSGLQFPNYSSELNVNALELDDSALYLCASSLGLAGVTQYFGPGTRLTVT.

In its sample, this clone was seen once. This sequence joins TRBV5-4 and TRBJ1-2; 9 bases match TRBD1. The junction had 11 bases not matched to a gene; V was cut back by 4 bases and J by 4 bases. Per the germline V gene, CDR1 is SGHNT and CDR2 is YYREEE (reference sequence). The CDR3 extends over 16 amino acids. The CDR3 is CASSSRDRARIYGYTF. Written as DNA, the CDR3 is TGTGCCAGCAGCAGCCGGGACAGGGCAAGGATCTATGGCTACACCTTC.

The V and J genes are TRBV19 and TRBJ2-7, with 7 bases identical to TRBD2. Per germline, CDR1 LNHDA and CDR2 SQIVND (reference sequence). The CDR3 has 18 amino acids. V shed 2 bases, J shed 2 bases, and the junction held 15 bases outside the gene matches. Here the CDR3 reads CASSIFPVTSSTPYEQYF. The DNA for the CDR3 is TGTGCCAGTAGTATATTTCCGGTGACTAGCTCTACCCCCTACGAGCAGTACTTC.

CDR3 nucleotide sequence: TGCGCCAGCAGCTTTGGCGGGAGTTACACCGGGGAGCTGTTTTTT. Translating gives CASSFGGSYTGELFF. The V and J genes are TRBV5-1 and TRBJ2-2; 7 bases are a match to TRBD2. Per the germline V gene, CDR1 is SGHRS and CDR2 is YFSETQ. V shed 2 bases and J 3 bases; nucleotides not matched to a gene: 4. There are 15 residues in the CDR3.

This clone has only one observation. The chain uses TRBV10-3 and TRBJ1-3; no reliable D call. The length of the CDR3 is 14 residues. The V end was cut by 6 bases, the J end by 8 bases, with 17 bases between. Germline V gives CDR1 ENHRY, CDR2 SYGVKD. The CDR3 here is CAIREPSRGDTIYF. CDR3 nucleotides: TGTGCCATCAGGGAACCTAGCAGAGGAGACACCATATATTTT.

V gene TRBV18 combines with J gene TRBJ2-3; D uncertain. Germline V CDR1 and CDR2: KGHSH, LQKENI. This CDR3 spans 19 amino acids. V was pared by 2 bases and J by 0 bases, with 21 bases between. The CDR3 nucleotides are TGTGCCAGCTCACCAAGAATGAGTCAGAGGACCCCTAGCACAGATACGCAGTATTTT. Protein: CASSPRMSQRTPSTDTQYF.

V is TRBV28 and J is TRBJ2-3; TRBD2 matches at 10 bases. Germline values: CDR1 MDHEN, CDR2 SYDVKM. The CDR3 is 15 amino acids. The junction had 8 bases not matched to a gene; V was cut back by 7 bases and J by 4 bases. This CDR3 is CASTSSSGSADTQYF. The CDR3 DNA follows: TGTGCCAGCACTAGCTCTAGCGGGAGCGCAGATACGCAGTATTTT.

On this clone: Other DNA sequences in this specimen translate into the identical CDR3. This chain links TRBV9 with TRBJ2-7; 7 nucleotides align to TRBD1. Per germline, CDR1 SGDLS and CDR2 YYNGEE. The CDR3 is 14 residues long. After removal of 4 bases from V and 2 bases from J, the junction contained 6 bases not matched to a gene. CDR3 sequence reads: CASSPRTGPYEQYF. CDR3 DNA sequence: TGTGCCAGCAGCCCTCGGACAGGACCCTACGAGCAGTACTTC.

Note on this clone: The sample carries other DNA sequences with the same CDR3. The chain combines TRBV9 with TRBJ2-7; D is uncertain. The CDR3 consists of 14 residues. V was trimmed by 0 bases and J by 0 bases, leaving 7 bases between them. In germline, CDR1 is SGDLS, CDR2 YYNGEE. CDR3 region: CASSVGPDSYEQYF. The CDR3 DNA sequence: TGTGCCAGCAGCGTAGGACCGGACTCCTACGAGCAGTACTTC.

V is TRBV5-1 and J is TRBJ2-1; TRBD2 matches at 9 bases. CDR3 length: 15 amino acids. Germline V CDR1 and CDR2: SGHRS, YFSETQ. V was pared by 0 bases and J by 7 bases, with 5 bases of the junction left unmatched. As DNA, the CDR3 is TGCGCCAGCAGCTTGGTGGCGGGAGGGAGAAATGAGCAGTTCTTC. It encodes CASSLVAGGRNEQFF.

This chain uses TRBV30 with TRBJ1-2, with 8 nucleotides matching TRBD1. In germline, CDR1 is GTSNPN, CDR2 SVGIG (reference sequence). CDR3 length: 13 amino acids. J lost 6 bases, V lost 3 bases, and 6 bases had no gene match. The CDR3 spells CAWRNRQGHGYTF. The CDR3 DNA reads TGTGCCTGGAGGAATAGACAGGGGCATGGCTACACCTTC.

This clone appeared once. This same CDR3 is encoded by further DNA sequences in the sample. The genes are TRBV28 and TRBJ1-4, with TRBD1 identical over 9 bases. This CDR3 spans 14 amino acids. The ends lost 6 bases at V and 8 bases at J; junction bases unmatched: 7. Germline V gives CDR1 MDHEN, CDR2 SYDVKM. CDR3 sequence: CASSLQGAGEKLFF. The CDR3 coding sequence is TGTGCCAGCAGCCTACAGGGGGCTGGCGAAAAACTGTTTTTT.

This clone was observed a few times. V gene TRBV13 combines with J gene TRBJ1-1; D unclear. Germline CDR1 and CDR2: PRHDT and FYEKMQ (reference sequence). V was clipped by 4 bases and J by 4 bases, with 13 bases between them. This CDR3 is built from 14 residues. As DNA, the CDR3 is TGTGCCAGCAGCTCGGGGAAGGGCCTCACTGAAGCTTTCTTT. This sequence encodes CASSSGKGLTEAFF.

The rearrangement links TRBV11-2 to TRBJ1-2, with a possible D match to TRBD1 (6 bases). With 3 bases removed from V and 8 bases from J, the gap between germline ends came to 13 bases. The CDR3 loop spans 13 amino acids. From germline, CDR1 is SGHAT and CDR2 FQNNGV. The CDR3 bases are TGTGCCAGCAGCTTCCTGACAGGAGGCGGCTACACCTTC. Its protein is CASSFLTGGGYTF.

This chain's CDR3 is CASSLAPDRNYEQYF. The CDR3 bases are TGTGCCAGCAGCTTGGCCCCGGACAGAAACTACGAGCAGTACTTC. The genes are TRBV5-4 and TRBJ2-7; a weak D match, TRBD1 (6 bases). The CDR3 loop spans 15 amino acids. CDR1 and CDR2 from the germline V gene are SGHNT and YYREEE (reference sequence). Deletions cut 0 bases from V and 3 bases from J, with 13 bases between.

The J gene is TRBJ1-2, the V gene TRBV6-5; TRBD1 might be the D (5 bases). V dropped 8 bases and J dropped 7 bases, with 14 bases sitting between them. Per the germline V gene, CDR1 is MNHEY and CDR2 is SVGAGI. This CDR3 has 12 residues. The CDR3 is CASRSGEGGYTF. As DNA, the CDR3 is TGTGCCAGCCGATCGGGGGAGGGTGGCTACACCTTC.

This rearrangement joins TRBV6-4 to TRBJ2-1; D ambiguous. Germline CDR1 MRHNA, CDR2 SNTAGT. V was clipped by 7 bases and J by 4 bases, with 2 bases between them. This CDR3 spans 10 amino acids. The DNA for the CDR3 is TGTGCCAGCACTTACAATGAGCAGTTCTTC. It encodes CASTYNEQFF.

Remarks on this clone: This CDR3 is also generated by other DNA sequences in the sample. This chain joins TRBV5-4 and TRBJ1-1; no firm D call. Trimming shortened V by 4 bases and J by 1 base, and 5 bases separated the two germline ends. The CDR3 extends over 12 amino acids. CDR1 is SGHNT and CDR2 is YYREEE in the germline V gene (reference sequence). Here the CDR3 DNA reads TGTGCCAGCAGCCCGGGGAACACTGAAGCTTTCTTT. As protein: CASSPGNTEAFF.

The rearrangement uses TRBV6-1 and TRBJ1-1; no clear D. The CDR3 sequence is 13 residues long. CDR1 is MNHNS, CDR2 SASEGT, per germline. V gave up 7 bases and J gave up 3 bases, with 12 bases separating them. CDR3 amino acids: CASIRREYTEAFF. The CDR3 coding sequence is TGTGCCAGCATAAGAAGGGAATACACTGAAGCTTTCTTT.

V gene TRBV7-2 combines with J gene TRBJ2-1, with 9 bases that match TRBD2. This CDR3 spans 12 amino acids. The V segment lost 4 bases and the J segment 16 bases; nucleotides outside the gene matches: 8. CDR1 is SGHTA and CDR2 is FQGNSA in the germline V gene. The CDR3 region has the DNA TGTGCCAGCAGCTCCGGACTAGCGTTACTATTCTTC. Protein sequence: CASSSGLALLFF.

As concerns this clone: This same CDR3 is encoded by further DNA sequences in the sample. The chain is built from TRBV7-2 and TRBJ2-7; tentative D call: TRBD1 (5 bases). Trimming stripped 5 bases from V and 2 bases from J, with 10 bases between. The CDR3 has 13 residues. Germline V gives CDR1 SGHTA, CDR2 FQGNSA. Written as DNA, the CDR3 is TGTGCCAGCAGCAACCGACAGACCTACGAGCAGTACTTC. Translation gives CASSNRQTYEQYF.

V usage is TRBV27 and J usage is TRBJ2-7; D is ambiguous. The CDR3 is 14 amino acids. V was pared by 3 bases and J by 4 bases, with 13 bases between. Germline V gives CDR1 MNHEY, CDR2 SMNVEV (reference sequence). The CDR3 DNA is TGTGCCAGCAGTTTGCAACCCGAAAGATACGAGCAGTACTTC. Translating it yields CASSLQPERYEQYF.

A single count supports this clone. The genes are TRBV4-1 and TRBJ1-4; D may be TRBD1 (5 bases). The CDR3 has 15 amino acids. V was clipped by 1 base and J by 7 bases, with 13 bases between them. The germline CDR1 and CDR2 sequences are MGHRA and YSYEKL. The CDR3 spells CASSQADGGAEKLFF. The DNA for the CDR3 is TGCGCCAGCAGCCAAGCGGACGGGGGTGCTGAAAAACTGTTTTTT.